The 2 T cell receptor beta chains below come from one sample, sequenced in a study of T-cell reconstitution after alpha-beta-depleted transplantation in children. For TCRbeta, the library was prepared with unique molecular identifiers. TCRdb reprocessed the PCR reads via MiXCR and lists one record per CDR3 protein. Of approximately 400,000 distinct CDR3 sequences in the sample, roughly a tenth were seen once. The source material was PBMCs from the stem cell graft donor, sampled from the stem cell graft. The receptors come from a human donor who donated a stem cell graft to a child with acute myeloid leukemia.

This clonotype was detected many times. The V call is TRBV5-1, the J call TRBJ2-5; a possible D gene is TRBD2 (5 bases). This CDR3 spans 14 amino acids. The V gene lost 2 bases and the J gene lost 1 base, with 9 bases spanning the gap. Germline V gene lookup returns CDR1 SGHRS and CDR2 YFSETQ. This chain's CDR3 is CASSFRTGQETQYF. Written as DNA, the CDR3 is TGCGCCAGCAGCTTCCGGACTGGCCAAGAGACCCAGTACTTC.

This clonotype was seen only a few times. This rearrangement joins TRBV5-1 to TRBJ2-1, with 8 bases fitting TRBD2. The V gene end was trimmed by 4 bases and the J gene end by 0 bases; junction bases not matched to a gene: 6. Germline loops: CDR1 SGHRS, CDR2 YFSETQ. CDR3 length equals 16 residues. CDR3 loop: CASSELAESSYNEQFF. CDR3 in DNA: TGCGCCAGCAGCGAACTAGCGGAGAGCTCCTACAATGAGCAGTTCTTC.